What follows are 4 T cell receptor beta chains derived from one specimen sequenced in a study of T cells in pancreatic ductal adenocarcinoma. Some clones are missing from TCRdb's copy, which holds only in-frame ones; the method was immunoSEQ multiplex PCR. The sample has about 98,000 clones; about 95% are singletons. The selected patients with pancreatic ductal adenocarcinoma had surgery but no neoadjuvant therapy. The sequenced material came from PBMCs. The receptors derive from a human donor with pancreatic ductal adenocarcinoma.

The rearrangement uses TRBV28 and TRBJ1-2; tentatively, D is TRBD1 (6 bases). V lost 3 bases and J lost 4, with 9 bases in between. The germline V gene encodes CDR1 MDHEN and CDR2 SYDVKM. This CDR3 is 13 amino acids long. The CDR3 is CASSLQGTYGYTF. In DNA, the CDR3 is TGTGCCAGCAGTTTGCAGGGGACCTATGGCTACACCTTC.

This chain links TRBV19 with TRBJ2-7; 14 nucleotides align to TRBD2. V was pared by 6 bases and J by 4 bases, with 8 bases of the junction left unmatched. Germline values: CDR1 LNHDA, CDR2 SQIVND (reference sequence). This CDR3 has 16 amino acids. CDR3 sequence (DNA): TGTGCCAGTAGCAGGGGACTAGCGGGAGAGCGGTACGAGCAGTACTTC. Translated, it gives CASSRGLAGERYEQYF.

The chain links TRBV6-4 to TRBJ2-7, with a possible D match to TRBD2 (5 bases). V was shortened by 8 bases and J by 2 bases, with 16 bases between the two germline ends. CDR1 is MRHNA and CDR2 is SNTAGT in the germline V gene. The CDR3 covers 14 residues. In DNA form, the CDR3 reads TGTGCCAGCCGACCCGGGGTGGGGACCTACGAGCAGTACTTC. It translates to CASRPGVGTYEQYF.

The chain links TRBV4-2 to TRBJ2-3; the D is unclear. The germline V gene encodes CDR1 LGHNA and CDR2 YNFKEQ. The CDR3 totals 14 residues. Trimming took off 4 bases at V and 0 bases at J, with 8 bases between the two ends. CDR3: CASSPLSSTDTQYF. CDR3 bases: TGTGCCAGCAGCCCCCTCTCGAGCACAGATACGCAGTATTTT.